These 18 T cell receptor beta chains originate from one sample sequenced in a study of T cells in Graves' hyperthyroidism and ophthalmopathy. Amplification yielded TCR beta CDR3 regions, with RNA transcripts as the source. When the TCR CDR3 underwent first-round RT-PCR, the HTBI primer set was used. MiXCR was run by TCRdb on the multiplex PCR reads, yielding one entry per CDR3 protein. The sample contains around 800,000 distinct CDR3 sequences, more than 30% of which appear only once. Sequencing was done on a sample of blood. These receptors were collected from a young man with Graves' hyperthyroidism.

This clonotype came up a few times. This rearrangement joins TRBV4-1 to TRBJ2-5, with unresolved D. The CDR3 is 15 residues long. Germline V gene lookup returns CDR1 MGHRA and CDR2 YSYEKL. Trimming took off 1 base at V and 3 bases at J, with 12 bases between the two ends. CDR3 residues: CASSQAGSLKETQYF. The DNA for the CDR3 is TGCGCCAGCAGCCAAGCAGGAAGTCTGAAAGAGACCCAGTACTTC.

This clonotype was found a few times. The CDR3 sequence is CASSQDGGSMNSPLHF. CDR3 nucleotide sequence: TGTGCCAGCAGCCAAGACGGAGGTAGTATGAATTCACCCCTCCACTTT. The V and J genes are TRBV7-3 and TRBJ1-6, with D uncertain. Trimming took off 5 bases at V and 7 bases at J, with 18 bases between the two ends. The CDR3 covers 16 residues. Germline CDR1 is SGHTA and CDR2 is FQGTGA.

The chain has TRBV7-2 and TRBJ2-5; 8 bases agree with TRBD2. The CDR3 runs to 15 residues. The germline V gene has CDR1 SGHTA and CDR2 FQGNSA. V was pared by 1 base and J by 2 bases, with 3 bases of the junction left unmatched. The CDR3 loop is CASSLVVAGQETQYF. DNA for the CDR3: TGTGCCAGCAGCTTAGTAGTAGCGGGACAAGAGACCCAGTACTTC.

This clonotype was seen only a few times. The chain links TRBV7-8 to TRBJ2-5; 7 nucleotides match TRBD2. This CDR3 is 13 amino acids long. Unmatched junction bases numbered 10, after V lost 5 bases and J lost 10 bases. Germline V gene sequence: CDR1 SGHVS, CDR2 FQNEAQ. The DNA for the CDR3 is TGTGCCAGCAGCCTCGGGGAGGGGAATAGCCAGTACTTC. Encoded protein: CASSLGEGNSQYF.

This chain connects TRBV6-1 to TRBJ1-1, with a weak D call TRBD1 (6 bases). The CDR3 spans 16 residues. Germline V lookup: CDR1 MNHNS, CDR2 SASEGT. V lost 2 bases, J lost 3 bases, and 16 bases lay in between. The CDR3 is CASSERWVQGYTEAFF. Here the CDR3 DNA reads TGTGCCAGCAGTGAACGATGGGTGCAGGGGTACACTGAAGCTTTCTTT.

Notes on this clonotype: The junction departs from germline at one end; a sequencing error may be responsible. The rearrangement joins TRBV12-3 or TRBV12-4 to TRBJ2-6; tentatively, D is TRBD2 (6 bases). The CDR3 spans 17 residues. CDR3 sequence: CAGSLAQRRVGANVLTF. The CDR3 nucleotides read TGTGCCGGCAGTTTAGCCCAAAGGAGGGTAGGAGCCAACGTCCTGACTTTC.

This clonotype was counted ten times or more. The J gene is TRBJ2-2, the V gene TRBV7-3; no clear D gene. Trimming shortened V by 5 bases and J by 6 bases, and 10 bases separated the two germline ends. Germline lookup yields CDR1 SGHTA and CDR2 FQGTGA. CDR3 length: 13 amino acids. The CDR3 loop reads CASSLHASGELFF. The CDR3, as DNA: TGTGCCAGCAGCCTCCACGCGTCCGGGGAGCTGTTTTTT.

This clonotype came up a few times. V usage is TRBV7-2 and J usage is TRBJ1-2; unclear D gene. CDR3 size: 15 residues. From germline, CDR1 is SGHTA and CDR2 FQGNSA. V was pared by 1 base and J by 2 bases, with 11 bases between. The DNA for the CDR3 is TGTGCCAGCAGCTTAGTAGAAGGGTCGAACTATGGCTACACCTTC. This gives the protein CASSLVEGSNYGYTF.

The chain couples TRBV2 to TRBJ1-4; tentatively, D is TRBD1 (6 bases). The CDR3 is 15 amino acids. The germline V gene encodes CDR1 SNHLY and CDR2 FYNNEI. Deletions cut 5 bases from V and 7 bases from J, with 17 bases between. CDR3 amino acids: CASSSPGARGEKLFF. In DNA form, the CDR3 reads TGTGCCAGCAGTTCCCCGGGGGCGCGAGGTGAAAAACTGTTTTTT.

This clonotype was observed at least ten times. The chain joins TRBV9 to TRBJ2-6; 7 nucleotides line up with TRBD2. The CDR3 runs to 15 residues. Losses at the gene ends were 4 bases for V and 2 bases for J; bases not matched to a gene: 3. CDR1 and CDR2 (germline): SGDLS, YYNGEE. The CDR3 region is CASSSSGAGANVLTF. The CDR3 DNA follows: TGTGCCAGCAGCTCCAGCGGGGCTGGGGCCAACGTCCTGACTTTC.

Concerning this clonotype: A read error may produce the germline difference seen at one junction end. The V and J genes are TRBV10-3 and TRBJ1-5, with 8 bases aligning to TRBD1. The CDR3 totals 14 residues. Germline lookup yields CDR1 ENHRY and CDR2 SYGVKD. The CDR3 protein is CASSLQTGDQPQHF. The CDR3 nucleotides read TGTGCCAGCAGTTTACAGACAGGGGATCAGCCCCAGCATTTT.

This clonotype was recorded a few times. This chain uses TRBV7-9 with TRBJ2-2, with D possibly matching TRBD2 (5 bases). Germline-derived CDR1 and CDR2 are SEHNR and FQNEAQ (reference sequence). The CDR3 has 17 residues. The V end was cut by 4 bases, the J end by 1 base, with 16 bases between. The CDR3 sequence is CASSSATGTVNTGELFF. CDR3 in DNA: TGTGCCAGCAGCTCAGCTACGGGAACAGTGAACACCGGGGAGCTGTTTTTT.

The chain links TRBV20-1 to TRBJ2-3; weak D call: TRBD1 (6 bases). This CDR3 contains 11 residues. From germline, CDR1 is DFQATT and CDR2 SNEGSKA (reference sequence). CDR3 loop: CATSGADTQYF. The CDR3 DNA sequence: TGCGCTACATCAGGGGCAGATACGCAGTATTTT.

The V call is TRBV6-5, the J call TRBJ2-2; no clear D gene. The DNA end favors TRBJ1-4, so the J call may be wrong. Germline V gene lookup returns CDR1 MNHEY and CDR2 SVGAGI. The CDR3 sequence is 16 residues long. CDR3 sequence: CASSYSFEGGREKLFF. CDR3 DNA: TGTGCCAGCAGTTACAGTTTTGAGGGCGGGCGGGAAAAACTGTTTTTT.

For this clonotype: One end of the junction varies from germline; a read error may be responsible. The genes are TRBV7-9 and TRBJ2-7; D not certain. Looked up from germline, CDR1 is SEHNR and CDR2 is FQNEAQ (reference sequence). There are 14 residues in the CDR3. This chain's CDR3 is CASSQESATYEQYF. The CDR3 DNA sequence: TGCGCCAGCAGCCAAGAGTCCGCCACCTACGAGCAGTACTTC.

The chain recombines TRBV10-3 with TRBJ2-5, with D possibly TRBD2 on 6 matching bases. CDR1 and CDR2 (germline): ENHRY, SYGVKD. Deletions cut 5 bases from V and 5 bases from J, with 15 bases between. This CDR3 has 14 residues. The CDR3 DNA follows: TGTGCCATCAGTTCCTTGGGAGGTCTGGAGACCCAGTACTTC. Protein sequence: CAISSLGGLETQYF.

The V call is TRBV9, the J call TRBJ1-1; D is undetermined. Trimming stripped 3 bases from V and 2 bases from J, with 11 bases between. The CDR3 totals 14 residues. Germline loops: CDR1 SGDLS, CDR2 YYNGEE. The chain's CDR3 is CASSARGINTEAFF. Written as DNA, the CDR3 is TGTGCCAGCAGCGCACGGGGAATTAACACTGAAGCTTTCTTT.

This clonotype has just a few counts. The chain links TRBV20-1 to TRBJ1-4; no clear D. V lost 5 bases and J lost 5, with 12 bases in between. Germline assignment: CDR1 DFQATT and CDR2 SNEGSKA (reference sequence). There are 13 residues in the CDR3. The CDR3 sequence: CSARPPGNEKLFF. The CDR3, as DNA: TGCAGTGCTCGTCCCCCGGGGAATGAAAAACTGTTTTTT.